The 20 T cell receptor beta chains below all came from one sample that was sequenced in a study of CD8+CD57+ T cells in acquired aplastic anemia (dated by TCRdb to the late 2010s). The instrument was an Illumina HiSeq 2000. TCR beta VDJ combination and CDR3 sequence profiling used genomic DNA as the template. TCRdb reanalyzed the raw reads on its own, using fastp at Q25 for trimming and MiXCR for clone calling, and kept in-frame beta chains. Each record represents a unique CDR3 protein, reported with the most common genes and DNA among its rows. Recorded for this sample are some 200,000 distinct CDR3 sequences; about half of them occurred a single time. About 20% of the sample rests with the top ten. Expansion of CD8+CD57+ cells had been shown by flow cytometry in the patients chosen for sequencing. Sequences were obtained from sorted CD4+, CD8+, or CD8+CD57+ T cells (not recorded which) from PBMCs. These receptors were collected from a human donor with aplastic anemia.

On this clonotype itself: A single base separates this from a much larger clone, so it may be a read error. The V call is TRBV20-1, the J call TRBJ1-1, with 10 positions matching TRBD1. From germline, CDR1 is DFQATT and CDR2 SNEGSKA (reference sequence). CDR3 size: 14 residues. J gave up 4 bases and V 8 bases, and 10 bases lay outside the gene matches. As DNA, the CDR3 is TGCAGTACAAGGATTCGGGACAGGGGCACTGAAGCTTTCTTT. The encoded protein is CSTRIRDRGTEAFF.

The J gene is TRBJ2-5, the V gene TRBV20-1; TRBD1 matches at 7 bases. This CDR3 spans 14 amino acids. CDR1 DFQATT and CDR2 SNEGSKA come from the germline V gene (reference sequence). This CDR3 is CSVGSGTVQETQYF. The CDR3 region has the DNA TGCAGCGTTGGGTCCGGGACAGTCCAAGAGACCCAGTACTTC.

V gene TRBV20-1 combines with J gene TRBJ2-7; D is ambiguous. Trimming took 1 base from V and 3 from J, leaving 13 bases between them. Per germline, CDR1 DFQATT and CDR2 SNEGSKA (reference sequence). CDR3 length: 14 residues. The CDR3 spells CSARAPSGYYEQYF. Written as DNA, the CDR3 is TGCAGTGCTAGAGCCCCCAGTGGGTACTACGAGCAGTACTTC.

V and J are TRBV9 and TRBJ2-3, with 10 bases fitting TRBD2. CDR1 and CDR2 from the germline V gene are SGDLS and YYNGEE. This CDR3 has 19 amino acids. After removal of 0 bases from V and 0 bases from J, the junction contained 10 bases not matched to a gene. CDR3 amino acids: CASSVEASGRHTSTDTQYF. CDR3 nucleotides: TGTGCCAGCAGCGTAGAGGCTAGCGGGAGACATACTAGCACAGATACGCAGTATTTT.

The chain joins TRBV15 to TRBJ2-7; D unresolved. This CDR3 spans 13 amino acids. Trimming shortened V by 5 bases and J by 4 bases, and 12 bases separated the two germline ends. Germline V gives CDR1 LNHNV, CDR2 YYDKDF (reference sequence). The CDR3 spells CATSRNRNYEQYF. DNA of the CDR3: TGTGCCACCAGCCGAAACCGAAATTACGAGCAGTACTTC.

This clonotype was recorded many times. The CDR3 protein is CASRAPGDSPLHF. The CDR3 region has the DNA TGTGCCAGCAGGGCCCCGGGGGATTCACCCCTCCACTTT. V usage is TRBV2 and J usage is TRBJ1-6; D may be TRBD1 (5 bases). Trimming left V 6 bases short and J 8 bases short, with 11 bases between. CDR1 and CDR2 (germline): SNHLY, FYNNEI. This CDR3 is built from 13 residues.

Of note for this clonotype: A much larger clone differs from this one at a single base, so this may be a read error. The chain combines TRBV7-8 with TRBJ2-1; 10 bases match TRBD1. With 6 bases clipped from V and 4 bases from J, the junction kept 6 bases outside the gene matches. The CDR3 is 15 residues long. Looked up from germline, CDR1 is SGHVS and CDR2 is FQNEAQ. CDR3 sequence: CASSAGTGVYNEQFF. CDR3 DNA: TGTGCCAGCAGTGCGGGGACAGGGGTGTACAATGAGCAGTTCTTC.

The chain couples TRBV2 to TRBJ2-2; D is possibly TRBD2 (6 bases). Trimming pared 4 bases from V and 8 bases from J, leaving 17 bases between. Germline assignment: CDR1 SNHLY and CDR2 FYNNEI. This CDR3 has 15 amino acids. Here the CDR3 reads CASSGSRTGEGELFF. CDR3 sequence (DNA): TGTGCCAGCAGTGGTTCTCGGACGGGGGAGGGGGAGCTGTTTTTT. Using reference TRBV2 and TRBJ2-2 for the parts outside the CDR3, the full variable domain is EPEVTQTPSHQVTQMGQEVILRCVPISNHLYFYWYRQILGQKVEFLVSFYNNEISEKSEIFDDQFSVERPDGSNFTLKIRSTKLEDSAMYFCASSGSRTGEGELFFGEGSRLTVL.

The rearrangement uses TRBV10-3 and TRBJ2-7; tentatively, D is TRBD2 (6 bases). The V end lost 7 bases, the J end lost 3 bases, and 13 bases lay between the germline ends. The CDR3 extends over 13 amino acids. The germline gives CDR1 ENHRY, CDR2 SYGVKD. The DNA for the CDR3 is TGTGCCATCACCGACGGGAGTGACTACGAGCAGTACTTC. This translates into CAITDGSDYEQYF.

This clonotype was picked up many times. This chain joins TRBV12-3 or TRBV12-4 and TRBJ2-1; D is possibly TRBD2 (7 bases). This CDR3 comprises 16 residues. V was trimmed by 6 bases and J by 6 bases, leaving 21 bases between them. The CDR3 loop is CASSHVGGAGGNEQFF. CDR3 nucleotides: TGTGCCAGCAGCCACGTAGGGGGGGCAGGAGGCAATGAGCAGTTCTTC.

This clonotype was recorded many times. This chain connects TRBV5-1 to TRBJ1-4; TRBD1 matches at 10 bases. CDR1 SGHRS and CDR2 YFSETQ come from the germline V gene. The CDR3 contains 17 residues. The trim removed 4 bases at V and 0 bases at J, leaving 6 bases unmatched. This chain's CDR3 is CASSLLDRGATNEKLFF. In DNA form, the CDR3 reads TGCGCCAGCAGCCTTCTGGACAGGGGGGCAACTAATGAAAAACTGTTTTTT.

This clonotype was observed a handful of times. This sequence joins TRBV12-3 or TRBV12-4 and TRBJ1-2; the D gene is possibly TRBD1 (5 bases). The CDR3 is 14 amino acids. V lost 5 bases, J lost 8 bases, and 18 bases lay in between. CDR3 residues: CASSRQGSREGYTF. The CDR3 DNA follows: TGTGCCAGCAGTAGGCAGGGTAGCAGAGAAGGCTACACCTTC.

This clonotype was seen ten or more times. This chain uses TRBV11-3 with TRBJ2-7; D possibly corresponds to TRBD1 (5 bases). The length of the CDR3 is 15 residues. With 0 bases removed from V and 0 bases from J, the gap between germline ends came to 9 bases. CDR1 is SGHNT, CDR2 YENEEA, per germline. As DNA, the CDR3 is TGTGCCAGCAGCTTAGATTCAGGGCCCTCCTACGAGCAGTACTTC. Amino acids: CASSLDSGPSYEQYF.

The chain couples TRBV2 to TRBJ1-4; TRBD1 matches 10 bases. This CDR3 has 14 amino acids. The trim removed 9 bases at V and 8 bases at J, leaving 9 bases unmatched. Germline CDR1 is SNHLY and CDR2 is FYNNEI. CDR3 coding DNA: TGTGCCAGGCGTCCCGGGACAGGGGAAGAAAAACTGTTTTTT. Translating it yields CARRPGTGEEKLFF.

The chain recombines TRBV7-2 with TRBJ2-7, with TRBD2 identical over 8 bases. The CDR3 is 15 residues long. Germline CDR1 reads SGHTA; CDR2 reads FQGNSA. The ends lost 1 base at V and 3 bases at J; junction bases unmatched: 5. CDR3: CASSLVPTSGYEQYF. Written as DNA, the CDR3 is TGTGCCAGCAGCTTAGTACCTACTAGCGGCTACGAGCAGTACTTC.

The chain is built from TRBV10-2 and TRBJ2-3; 10 positions agree with TRBD2. The CDR3 sequence is 14 residues long. Germline loops: CDR1 WSHSY, CDR2 SAAADI. With 6 bases clipped from V and 6 bases from J, the junction kept 6 bases outside the gene matches. CDR3 nucleotide sequence: TGCGCCAGCAGGCCTAGCGGGAGCCTCGATACGCAGTATTTT. It encodes CASRPSGSLDTQYF.

The table lists this clonotype with many counts. J is TRBJ1-2 and V is TRBV6-1, with 9 nucleotides matching TRBD1. Trimming at V came to 6 bases and at J to 4 bases, leaving 12 bases not matched to a gene. Per germline, CDR1 MNHNS and CDR2 SASEGT. The CDR3 runs 16 residues. The CDR3 loop is CASSAGDRASGYGYTF. CDR3 DNA: TGTGCCAGCAGCGCCGGGGACAGGGCGTCGGGCTATGGCTACACCTTC.

This chain uses TRBV12-3 or TRBV12-4 with TRBJ1-1, with D possibly TRBD1 on 5 matching bases. The CDR3 length is 14 residues. V was trimmed by 4 bases and J by 2 bases, leaving 11 bases between them. CDR3 protein: CASSSRQPNTEAFF. Written as DNA, the CDR3 is TGTGCCAGCAGTTCCCGACAGCCTAACACTGAAGCTTTCTTT.

This clonotype was counted at least ten times. V gene TRBV6-5 combines with J gene TRBJ1-2; no clear D. CDR1 is MNHEY and CDR2 is SVGAGI in the germline V gene. The CDR3 has 13 amino acids. Trimming stripped 4 bases from V and 2 bases from J, with 8 bases between. The CDR3 region is CASSWTENYGYTF. CDR3 DNA sequence: TGTGCCAGCAGTTGGACTGAGAACTATGGCTACACCTTC.

V and J are TRBV6-5 and TRBJ1-6; no clear D gene. CDR3 length: 10 amino acids. Germline CDR1 MNHEY, CDR2 SVGAGI. CDR3 loop: CVVGNSPLHF. CDR3 DNA sequence: TGTGTCGTCGGGAATTCACCCCTCCACTTT.